This TCR beta chain was captured in a study of blood T cell repertoires in COVID-19 (TCRdb year 2020). Concerning the study at large: Collaborator samples came from the United States, Italy and Spain and covered acute and convalescent phases of COVID-19. A de-identified subject ID, COVID-19 status, age in years and sex were almost always included in the sample metadata. Samples were obtained from the ongoing ImmuneRACE study (first 160 participants) and from 1,254 subjects provided by 6 global collaborators. The prospective study material was composed of cDNA or gDNA derived from T cells, B-cell-depleted T cells, or PBMCs. The repertoires were released in a freely available public database intended as a resource for research on the immune response to SARS-CoV-2. The dataset comprised deeply sampled blood TCRbeta repertoires from subjects exposed to, actively infected with, or recovered from COVID-19. Where HLA class I and class II types were available, the types were taken from metadata supplied by the sample provider, not from assay-based typing. Results and caveats for the whole study, not just this receptor: The quantity of clinical and demographic metadata differed by source and by participant and was supplied without curation.

CDR3 length: 15 amino acids, cysteine to phenylalanine. Of the read, only the CDR3 DNA is kept; its 45 bases are in frame from base 1. Germline trimming: 3 bases from V, 9 bases from J; junction bases outside gene matches: 9. CDR1 and CDR2, looked up from the germline V gene, are SGDLS and YYNGEE. Another Seattle source contributed samples from volunteer blood donors who had recovered from COVID-19. Each collaborating institution followed its own protocols to collect whole blood in K2EDTA tubes. For TCRbeta analysis, collaborator samples were shipped as frozen whole blood, as isolated PBMCs, or as DNA extracted from either sample type. Comment on this clone: Its recognized antigen is unknown. No qualities accompany the bases; no much larger clone lies one base away.

The immunoSEQ Assay, a bias-controlled multiplex PCR, was used to amplify TCRbeta CDR3 regions from genomic DNA. The authors processed their data as follows. The number of nucleated cells in each sample was estimated from the amplification of reference gene primers within the assay. To quantify the absolute abundance of each unique TCRbeta CDR3 rearrangement, sequence reads were collapsed and filtered. For each sample, productive Simpson clonality was calculated by taking the square root of Simpson's diversity index across productive rearrangements. TCRdb re-hosts the immuneACCESS table, in-frame sequences only. Its copies lack some clones; in the studies checked, an unresolved V gene accounts for under half of them, and the cause for the rest is not known. From that table come the V and J calls and clone size; the DNA was used to work out D and trimming. The sample table contains approximately 300,000 clones; only one count was recorded for approximately 86% of them. 2.2% of the sample is in the top ten clones.

The TCR originated in a woman aged 50 to 60 who had recovered from COVID-19. The sequencing input was peripheral blood. The V and J genes are TRBV9 and TRBJ2-1; 10 central bases correspond to TRBD1. This receptor has the CDR3 CASSAGGTGDGEQFF. The DNA sequence is as follows: TGTGCCAGCAGCGCTGGGGGGACAGGGGACGGTGAGCAGTTCTTC.